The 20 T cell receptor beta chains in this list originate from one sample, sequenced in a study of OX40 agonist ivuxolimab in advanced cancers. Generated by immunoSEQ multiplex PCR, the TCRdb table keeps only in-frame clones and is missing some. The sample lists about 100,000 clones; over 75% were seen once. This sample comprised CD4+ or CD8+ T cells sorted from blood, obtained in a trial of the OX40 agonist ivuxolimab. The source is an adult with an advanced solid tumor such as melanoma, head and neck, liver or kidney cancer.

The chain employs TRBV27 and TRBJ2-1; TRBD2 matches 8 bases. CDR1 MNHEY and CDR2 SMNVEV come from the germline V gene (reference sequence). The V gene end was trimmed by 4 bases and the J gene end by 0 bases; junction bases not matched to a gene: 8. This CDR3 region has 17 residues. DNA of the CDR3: TGTGCCAGCAGTTCCTACTCCGGGACTAGCTCCTACAATGAGCAGTTCTTC. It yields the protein CASSSYSGTSSYNEQFF.

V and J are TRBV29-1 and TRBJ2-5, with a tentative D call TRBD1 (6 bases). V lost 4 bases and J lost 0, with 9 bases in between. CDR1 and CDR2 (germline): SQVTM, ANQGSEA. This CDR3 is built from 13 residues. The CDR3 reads CSVGQGNQETQYF. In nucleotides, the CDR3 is TGCAGCGTTGGCCAGGGGAACCAAGAGACCCAGTACTTC.

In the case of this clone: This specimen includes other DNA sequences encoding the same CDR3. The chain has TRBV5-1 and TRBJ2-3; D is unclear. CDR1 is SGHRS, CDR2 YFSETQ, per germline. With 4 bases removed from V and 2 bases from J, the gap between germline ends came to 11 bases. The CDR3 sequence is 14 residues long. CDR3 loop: CASSLERSTDTQYF. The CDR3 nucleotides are TGCGCCAGCAGCCTTGAAAGATCCACAGATACGCAGTATTTT.

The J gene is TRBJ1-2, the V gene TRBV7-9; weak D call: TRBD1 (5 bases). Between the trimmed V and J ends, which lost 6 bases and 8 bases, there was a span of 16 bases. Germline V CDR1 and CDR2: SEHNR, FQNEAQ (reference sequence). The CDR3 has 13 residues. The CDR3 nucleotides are TGTGCCAGCAGTCGCAGGGTTATAAGCGGCTACACCTTC. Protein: CASSRRVISGYTF.

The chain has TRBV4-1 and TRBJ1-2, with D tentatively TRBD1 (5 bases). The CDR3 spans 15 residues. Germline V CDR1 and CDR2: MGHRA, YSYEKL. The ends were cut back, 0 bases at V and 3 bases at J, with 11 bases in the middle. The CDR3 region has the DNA TGCGCCAGCAGCCAAGAAGTGGGGGTTCACTATGGCTACACCTTC. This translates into CASSQEVGVHYGYTF.

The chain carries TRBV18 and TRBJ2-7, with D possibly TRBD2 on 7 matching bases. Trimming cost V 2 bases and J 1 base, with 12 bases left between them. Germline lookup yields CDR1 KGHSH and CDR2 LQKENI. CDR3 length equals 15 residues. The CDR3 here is CASSPVGGLSYEQYF. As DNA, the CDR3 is TGTGCCAGCTCACCAGTCGGGGGGCTATCCTACGAGCAGTACTTC.

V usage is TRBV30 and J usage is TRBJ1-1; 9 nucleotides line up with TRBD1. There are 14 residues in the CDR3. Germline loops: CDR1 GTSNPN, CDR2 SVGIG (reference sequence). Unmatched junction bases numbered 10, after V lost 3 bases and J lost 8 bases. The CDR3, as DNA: TGTGCCTGGAGCCTAGGGACAGGGCCCTTCGAAGCTTTCTTT. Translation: CAWSLGTGPFEAFF. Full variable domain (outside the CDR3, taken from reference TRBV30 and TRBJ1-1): SQTIHQWPATLVQPVGSPLSLECTVEGTSNPNLYWYRQAAGRGLQLLFYSVGIGQISSEVPQNLSASRPQDRQFILSSKKLLLSDSGFYLCAWSLGTGPFEAFFGQGTRLTVV.

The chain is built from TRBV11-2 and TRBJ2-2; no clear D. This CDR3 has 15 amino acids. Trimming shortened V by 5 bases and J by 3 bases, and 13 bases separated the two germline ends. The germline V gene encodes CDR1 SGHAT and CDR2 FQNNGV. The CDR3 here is CASSTRVFYTGELFF. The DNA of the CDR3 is TGTGCCAGCAGCACAAGGGTCTTTTACACCGGGGAGCTGTTTTTT. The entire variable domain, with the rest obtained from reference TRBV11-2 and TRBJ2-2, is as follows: EAGVAQSPRYKIIEKRQSVAFWCNPISGHATLYWYQQILGQGPKLLIQFQNNGVVDDSQLPKDRFSAERLKGVDSTLKIQPAKLEDSAVYLCASSTRVFYTGELFFGEGSRLTVL.

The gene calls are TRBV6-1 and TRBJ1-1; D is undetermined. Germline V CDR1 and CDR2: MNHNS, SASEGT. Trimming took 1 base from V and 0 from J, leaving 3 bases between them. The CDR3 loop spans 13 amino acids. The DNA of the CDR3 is TGTGCCAGCAGTGAAGACATGAACACTGAAGCTTTCTTT. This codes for CASSEDMNTEAFF.

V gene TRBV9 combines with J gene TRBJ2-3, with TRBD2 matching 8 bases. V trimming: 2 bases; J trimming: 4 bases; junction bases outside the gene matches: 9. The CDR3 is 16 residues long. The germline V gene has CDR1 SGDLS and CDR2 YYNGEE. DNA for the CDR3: TGTGCCAGCAGCGTGGCGGGGGGTATGACTTCAGATACGCAGTATTTT. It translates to CASSVAGGMTSDTQYF.

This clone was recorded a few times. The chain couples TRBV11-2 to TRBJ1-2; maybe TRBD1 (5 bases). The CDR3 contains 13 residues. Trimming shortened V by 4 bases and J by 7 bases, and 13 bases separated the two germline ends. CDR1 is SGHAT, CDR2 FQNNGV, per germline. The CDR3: CASSWTPRSGYTF. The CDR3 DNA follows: TGTGCCAGCAGCTGGACACCGAGGAGTGGCTACACCTTC.

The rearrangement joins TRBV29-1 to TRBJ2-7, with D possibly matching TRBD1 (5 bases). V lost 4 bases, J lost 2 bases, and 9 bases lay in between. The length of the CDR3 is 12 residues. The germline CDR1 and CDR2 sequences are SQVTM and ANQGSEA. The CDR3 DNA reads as TGCAGCGTTGCTAGGGGCCCCTACGAGCAGTACTTC. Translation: CSVARGPYEQYF.

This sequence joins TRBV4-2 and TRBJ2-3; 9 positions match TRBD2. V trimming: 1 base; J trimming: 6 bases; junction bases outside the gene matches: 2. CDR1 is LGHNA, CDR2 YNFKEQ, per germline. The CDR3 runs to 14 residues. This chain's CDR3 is CASSQGTSADTQYF. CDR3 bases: TGTGCCAGCAGCCAAGGGACTAGCGCCGATACGCAGTATTTT.

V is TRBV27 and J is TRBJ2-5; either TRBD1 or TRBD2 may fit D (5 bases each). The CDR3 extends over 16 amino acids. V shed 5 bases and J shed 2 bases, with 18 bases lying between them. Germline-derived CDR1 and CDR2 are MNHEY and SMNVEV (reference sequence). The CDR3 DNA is TGTGCCAGCAGTCCGTTCAGCGGACATGGGCAAGAGACCCAGTACTTC. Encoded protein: CASSPFSGHGQETQYF.

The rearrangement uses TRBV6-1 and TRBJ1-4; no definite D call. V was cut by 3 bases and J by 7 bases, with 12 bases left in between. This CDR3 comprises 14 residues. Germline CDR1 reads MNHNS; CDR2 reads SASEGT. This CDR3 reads CASSDLGYGEKLFF. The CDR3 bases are TGTGCCAGCAGTGATCTGGGATACGGTGAAAAACTGTTTTTT.

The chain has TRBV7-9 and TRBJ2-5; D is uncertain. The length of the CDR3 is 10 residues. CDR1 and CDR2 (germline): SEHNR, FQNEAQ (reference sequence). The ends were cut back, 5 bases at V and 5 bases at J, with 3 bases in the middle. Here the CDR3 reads CASSEETQYF. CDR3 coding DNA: TGTGCCAGCAGCGAGGAGACCCAGTACTTC. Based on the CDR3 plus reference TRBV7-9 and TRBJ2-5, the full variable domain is DTGVSQNPRHKITKRGQNVTFRCDPISEHNRLYWYRQTLGQGPEFLTYFQNEAQLEKSRLLSDRFSAERPKGSFSTLEIQRTEQGDSAMYLCASSEETQYFGPGTRLLVL.

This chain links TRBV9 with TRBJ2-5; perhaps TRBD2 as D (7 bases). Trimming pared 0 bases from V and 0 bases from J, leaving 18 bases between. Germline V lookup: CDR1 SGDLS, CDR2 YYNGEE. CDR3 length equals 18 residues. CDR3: CASSVGEVAGAYQETQYF. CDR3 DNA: TGTGCCAGCAGCGTAGGGGAGGTGGCGGGGGCCTACCAAGAGACCCAGTACTTC.

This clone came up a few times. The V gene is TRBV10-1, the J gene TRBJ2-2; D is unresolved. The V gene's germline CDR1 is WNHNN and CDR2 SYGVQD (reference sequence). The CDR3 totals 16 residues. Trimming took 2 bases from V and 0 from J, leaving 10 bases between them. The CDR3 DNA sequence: TGCGCCAGCAGTGAGAGGTCCAGAGCGAACACCGGGGAGCTGTTTTTT. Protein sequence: CASSERSRANTGELFF.

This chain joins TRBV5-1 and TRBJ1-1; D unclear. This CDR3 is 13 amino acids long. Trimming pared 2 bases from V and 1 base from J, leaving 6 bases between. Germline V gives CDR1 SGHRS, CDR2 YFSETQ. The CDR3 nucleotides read TGCGCCAGCAGCTTTTCGGCGAACACTGAAGCTTTCTTT. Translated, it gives CASSFSANTEAFF.

CDR3 protein: CAWKSRASGINIQYF. The DNA for the CDR3 is TGTGCCTGGAAATCCCGGGCTAGCGGGATCAACATTCAGTACTTC. This chain joins TRBV30 and TRBJ2-4; 9 bases match TRBD2. Germline CDR1 is GTSNPN and CDR2 is SVGIG (reference sequence). Trimming removed 4 bases from V and 7 bases from J; junction bases left unmatched: 11. This CDR3 contains 15 residues.